This T cell receptor beta chain was found in a study of blood T cell repertoires in COVID-19 (dated by TCRdb to about 2020). In terms of the full investigation: Samples from collaborators originated in the United States, Italy and Spain and spanned both the acute and convalescent phases of COVID-19. Nearly every sample came with metadata listing a de-identified subject ID, COVID-19 status, age in years and sex. The prospective study material was composed of cDNA or gDNA derived from T cells, B-cell-depleted T cells, or PBMCs. Where available, HLA class I and class II types were obtained from metadata supplied by the sample provider rather than from assay-based typing. The repertoires were made available in a free public database intended to serve as a resource for research on the immune response to SARS-CoV-2. Subjects who had been exposed to COVID-19, were actively infected with it, or had recovered from it provided the deeply sampled blood TCRbeta repertoires that made up the dataset. Samples came from the ongoing ImmuneRACE study (first 160 participants) plus 1,254 subjects from 6 global collaborators. What the authors observed across the whole study: The quantity of clinical and demographic metadata differed by source and by participant and was supplied without curation.

A remark on this clone: Its recognized antigen is unknown. Per-base quality was not reported, and no clone a single base away is much larger than it.

CDR1 and CDR2 (ENHRY, SYGVKD) derive from the germline V gene. Trimming costs V 0 bases and J 9 bases, and their ends lie 6 bases apart. The CDR3 holds 12 amino acids from the cysteine to the phenylalanine. Kept here is only the CDR3 DNA, which spans 36 bases and is read in frame from base 1. Each collaborating institution followed its own protocols to collect whole blood in K2EDTA tubes. For TCRbeta analysis, collaborator samples were shipped as frozen whole blood, as isolated PBMCs, or as DNA extracted from either sample type. TCRbeta CDR3 regions were amplified from genomic DNA using the immunoSEQ Assay, a bias-controlled multiplex PCR. In the paper's pipeline: Within the assay, amplification of reference gene primers was used to estimate how many nucleated cells each sample contained. Sequence reads were collapsed and filtered to measure the absolute abundance of every unique TCRbeta CDR3 rearrangement. For each sample, productive Simpson clonality was calculated as the square root of Simpson's diversity index across productive rearrangements. The table was pulled from immuneACCESS by TCRdb, which kept in-frame rearrangements only. Such tables lose some clones; where checked, under half of the loss comes from unresolved V genes, and the rest has no known cause. V, J and clone size were drawn from that table, and D and trimming were deduced from the DNA. The sample includes 70,000 or so clones, with approximately 88% observed a single time. The top ten clones comprise approximately 2.5% of the sample.

The receptor was derived from an elderly man with active or convalescent COVID-19. The chain couples TRBV10-3 to TRBJ1-5, with no D gene named confidently. Input material: peripheral blood. The CDR3 region: CAISESEGPQHF. Here is the DNA: TGTGCCATCAGTGAGTCGGAGGGGCCCCAGCATTTT.